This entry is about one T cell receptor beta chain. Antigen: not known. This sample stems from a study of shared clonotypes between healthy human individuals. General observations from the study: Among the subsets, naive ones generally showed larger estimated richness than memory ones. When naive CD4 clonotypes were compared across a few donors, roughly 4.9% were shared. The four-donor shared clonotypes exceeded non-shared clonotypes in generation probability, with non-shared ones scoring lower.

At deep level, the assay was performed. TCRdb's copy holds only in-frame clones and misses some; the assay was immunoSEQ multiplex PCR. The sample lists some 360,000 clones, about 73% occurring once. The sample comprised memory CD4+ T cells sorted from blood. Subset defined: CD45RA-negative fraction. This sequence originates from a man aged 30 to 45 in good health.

Here the CDR3 DNA reads TGTGCCAGCAAGGCCCTCGGGAGCGTTGATACGCAGTATTTT. It encodes CASKALGSVDTQYF. The chain couples TRBV2 to TRBJ2-3, with D tentatively TRBD2 (6 bases). The CDR3 contains 14 residues. Looked up from germline, CDR1 is SNHLY and CDR2 is FYNNEI. With 7 bases removed from V and 6 bases from J, the gap between germline ends came to 17 bases.